Shown below are 32 T cell receptor beta chains from a single sample sequenced in a study of T cells in Graves' hyperthyroidism and ophthalmopathy. RNA transcripts were the template for amplifying TCR beta CDR3 regions. The HTBI primer set was used in a first-round RT-PCR of the TCR CDR3. TCRdb independently ran MiXCR on the multiplex PCR reads; one entry per CDR3 protein. There are some 580,000 distinct CDR3 sequences in the sample; more than 15% occur only once, and under 3.5% lies in the top ten. The sequencing input was blood. All receptors derive from a woman in her forties with Graves' ophthalmopathy.

V is TRBV5-1 and J is TRBJ2-5; D gene uncertain. The CDR3 spans 14 residues. The germline V gene encodes CDR1 SGHRS and CDR2 YFSETQ. V shed 4 bases and J shed 0 bases, with 10 bases lying between them. CDR3 in DNA: TGCGCCAGCAGCCTGTCTAATTACCAAGAGACCCAGTACTTC. Translation: CASSLSNYQETQYF.

V and J are TRBV10-3 and TRBJ1-1, with D uncertain. V dropped 4 bases and J dropped 2 bases, with 5 bases sitting between them. Germline V lookup: CDR1 ENHRY, CDR2 SYGVKD. The CDR3 has 12 residues. The CDR3 loop reads CAISGTNTEAFF. The CDR3, as DNA: TGTGCCATCAGTGGCACCAACACTGAAGCTTTCTTT.

This clonotype showed up many times. The chain is built from TRBV20-1 and TRBJ2-1, with 7 bases lining up with TRBD1. Germline V CDR1 and CDR2: DFQATT, SNEGSKA (reference sequence). The length of the CDR3 is 13 residues. The trim removed 5 bases at V and 6 bases at J, leaving 7 bases unmatched. The CDR3 loop is CSAHSNRGNEQFF. DNA of the CDR3: TGCAGTGCTCACTCTAACAGGGGCAATGAGCAGTTCTTC.

The V and J genes are TRBV6-2 or TRBV6-3 and TRBJ2-7; possibly TRBD1 for D (5 bases). The germline V gene encodes CDR1 MNHEY and CDR2 SVGEGT. The ends were cut back, 0 bases at V and 3 bases at J, with 12 bases in the middle. CDR3 length equals 15 residues. As DNA, the CDR3 is TGTGCCAGCAGTTACTCGAGGTTGCAGGGCTACGAGCAGTACTTC. This gives the protein CASSYSRLQGYEQYF.

This clonotype was found many times. The CDR3 DNA follows: TGTGCCAGCAGCCATCCTAGCGGGGGGGCGGAGACCCAGTACTTC. Translated, it gives CASSHPSGGAETQYF. This chain links TRBV3-1 with TRBJ2-5, with 12 bases lining up with TRBD2. The CDR3 totals 15 residues. CDR1 and CDR2 from the germline V gene are LGHDT and YNNKEL (reference sequence). V lost 3 bases to trimming and J lost 5 bases; unmatched junction nucleotides: 4.

This clonotype was observed at least ten times. The J gene is TRBJ1-1, the V gene TRBV24-1; D not certain. The germline V gene encodes CDR1 KGHDR and CDR2 SFDVKD. The CDR3 extends over 16 amino acids. Trimming left V 1 base short and J 0 bases short, with 11 bases between. The CDR3 region has the DNA TGTGCCACCAGTGATTTATTACGGGGAATGAACACTGAAGCTTTCTTT. Its protein product is CATSDLLRGMNTEAFF.

The rearrangement joins TRBV29-1 to TRBJ2-1, with unresolved D. Trimming took 7 bases from V and 7 from J, leaving 26 bases between them. The CDR3 is made up of 16 amino acids. Germline V gene sequence: CDR1 SQVTM, CDR2 ANQGSEA. The CDR3 sequence is CSAQGKLDGHENEQFF. The CDR3, as DNA: TGCAGCGCCCAAGGAAAGTTAGACGGCCACGAGAATGAGCAGTTCTTC.

V is TRBV28 and J is TRBJ2-3; D not certain. Germline values: CDR1 MDHEN, CDR2 SYDVKM. CDR3 length: 12 residues. With 4 bases removed from V and 10 bases from J, the gap between germline ends came to 12 bases. The CDR3, as DNA: TGTGCCAGCAGTTCCCGGGCCCTTCCGCAGTATTTT. Protein product: CASSSRALPQYF.

Only a few counts were recorded for this clonotype. The chain couples TRBV10-3 to TRBJ2-3; D unclear. This CDR3 spans 16 amino acids. Germline V CDR1 and CDR2: ENHRY, SYGVKD. The V and J ends lost 4 bases and 0 bases respectively, with 14 bases between them. CDR3 protein: CAISGSPQESTDTQYF. In nucleotides, the CDR3 is TGTGCCATCAGTGGTTCGCCCCAGGAAAGCACAGATACGCAGTATTTT.

This clonotype came up many times. V usage is TRBV4-1 and J usage is TRBJ2-5, with TRBD2 identical over 11 bases. The CDR3 loop spans 21 amino acids. V shed 4 bases, J shed 0 bases, and the junction held 19 bases outside the gene matches. Germline V CDR1 and CDR2: MGHRA, YSYEKL. The CDR3: CASSPAIPSGGTYSYQETQYF. CDR3 DNA sequence: TGCGCCAGCAGCCCGGCCATCCCTAGCGGGGGGACTTACTCGTACCAAGAGACCCAGTACTTC.

This clonotype was observed a few times. The V and J genes are TRBV7-9 and TRBJ1-4, with D hard to call. The germline V gene encodes CDR1 SEHNR and CDR2 FQNEAQ (reference sequence). The CDR3 contains 14 residues. V shed 2 bases and J shed 0 bases, with 4 bases lying between them. As DNA, the CDR3 is TGTGCCAGCAGCTTAATGACAACTAATGAAAAACTGTTTTTT. Encoded protein: CASSLMTTNEKLFF.

The J gene is TRBJ1-1, the V gene TRBV20-1; TRBD1 matches 7 bases. With 0 bases clipped from V and 0 bases from J, the junction kept 7 bases outside the gene matches. Germline V lookup: CDR1 DFQATT, CDR2 SNEGSKA (reference sequence). The CDR3 covers 16 residues. The CDR3, as DNA: TGCAGTGCTAGAGATCGTGACAGGGAGATGAACACTGAAGCTTTCTTT. This gives the protein CSARDRDREMNTEAFF.

The chain combines TRBV2 with TRBJ2-7; 9 bases map to TRBD1. The trim removed 6 bases at V and 3 bases at J, leaving 12 bases unmatched. CDR1 and CDR2 (germline): SNHLY, FYNNEI. The CDR3 has 16 amino acids. Here the CDR3 reads CASSAEQGALNYEQYF. The CDR3 nucleotides read TGTGCCAGCAGCGCCGAACAGGGGGCGTTGAACTACGAGCAGTACTTC.

This clonotype was recorded many times. The J gene is TRBJ2-2, the V gene TRBV2; 10 bases match TRBD2. In germline, CDR1 is SNHLY, CDR2 FYNNEI. CDR3 length: 17 amino acids. With 2 bases clipped from V and 6 bases from J, the junction kept 9 bases outside the gene matches. The DNA of the CDR3 is TGTGCCAGCAGTGAACAGGGGCTAGCGGGAGTCGCCGGGGAGCTGTTTTTT. Its translation is CASSEQGLAGVAGELFF.

This clonotype was detected a few times. The gene calls are TRBV12-3 or TRBV12-4 and TRBJ1-1; 8 bases agree with TRBD1. CDR3 length: 17 residues. With 1 base clipped from V and 5 bases from J, the junction kept 12 bases outside the gene matches. The CDR3 sequence: CASSLGPGTGGGTEAFF. CDR3 nucleotide sequence: TGTGCCAGCAGTTTAGGTCCTGGTACAGGGGGAGGGACTGAAGCTTTCTTT.

The sample holds many counts of this clonotype. This chain's CDR3 is CAWSVPWGQVNQPQHF. The CDR3 nucleotides read TGTGCCTGGAGTGTACCTTGGGGACAGGTAAATCAGCCCCAGCATTTT. The chain combines TRBV30 with TRBJ1-5; 8 bases match TRBD1. J lost 4 bases, V lost 0 bases, and 8 bases had no gene match. Germline V gene lookup returns CDR1 GTSNPN and CDR2 SVGIG (reference sequence). The CDR3 is 16 residues long.

At least ten counts were recorded for this clonotype. The V gene is TRBV28, the J gene TRBJ1-1, with a weak D call TRBD1 (6 bases). This CDR3 spans 15 amino acids. V was clipped by 2 bases and J by 6 bases, with 16 bases between them. Germline CDR1 and CDR2: MDHEN and SYDVKM. The CDR3 reads CASSLPSLGGAEAFF. The CDR3 nucleotides read TGTGCCAGCAGTTTACCCTCTCTAGGGGGAGCTGAAGCTTTCTTT.

At least ten counts were recorded for this clonotype. The rearrangement links TRBV2 to TRBJ2-1; D possibly corresponds to TRBD2 (7 bases). V was cut by 11 bases and J by 9 bases, with 23 bases left in between. The germline V gene encodes CDR1 SNHLY and CDR2 FYNNEI. This CDR3 spans 14 amino acids. CDR3 loop: CAVSRARGGGEQFF. DNA for the CDR3: TGTGCCGTTAGTCGAGCGAGGGGGGGGGGTGAGCAGTTCTTC.

The chain combines TRBV27 with TRBJ1-1; 8 nucleotides agree with TRBD1. The CDR3 length is 18 residues. Germline V gene sequence: CDR1 MNHEY, CDR2 SMNVEV (reference sequence). V shed 3 bases, J shed 0 bases, and the junction held 12 bases outside the gene matches. The CDR3 loop is CASSFLRGRSPMNTEAFF. CDR3 DNA: TGTGCCAGCAGTTTCCTCAGGGGGCGGTCCCCAATGAACACTGAAGCTTTCTTT.

The chain recombines TRBV27 with TRBJ2-3; 7 nucleotides align to TRBD1. This CDR3 has 14 residues. In germline, CDR1 is MNHEY, CDR2 SMNVEV (reference sequence). Germline trimming cut 3 bases from V and 5 bases from J; bases unmatched to any gene: 5. CDR3 sequence: CASSLRGLGDTQYF. Written as DNA, the CDR3 is TGTGCCAGCAGTTTGAGGGGGCTTGGAGATACGCAGTATTTT.

This clonotype showed up many times. The chain is built from TRBV30 and TRBJ1-1, with D possibly matching TRBD1 (5 bases). V shed 5 bases and J shed 1 base, with 14 bases lying between them. The germline gives CDR1 GTSNPN, CDR2 SVGIG (reference sequence). The CDR3 has 14 amino acids. Written as DNA, the CDR3 is TGTGCCTGGGGACGGGGGTTGGGGAACACTGAAGCTTTCTTT. Translated, it gives CAWGRGLGNTEAFF.

This clonotype was observed a few times. The gene calls are TRBV20-1 and TRBJ2-7, with TRBD2 identical over 12 bases. Germline V gene sequence: CDR1 DFQATT, CDR2 SNEGSKA (reference sequence). The CDR3 is made up of 18 amino acids. V shed 3 bases, J shed 0 bases, and the junction held 12 bases outside the gene matches. CDR3 region: CSASPGTVTSGGSYEQYF. CDR3 nucleotide sequence: TGCAGTGCTAGTCCCGGGACTGTGACTAGCGGGGGCTCCTACGAGCAGTACTTC.

This clonotype was seen ten or more times. The chain has TRBV28 and TRBJ2-7, with no clear D. Germline assignment: CDR1 MDHEN and CDR2 SYDVKM. V lost 2 bases and J lost 6, with 17 bases in between. The length of the CDR3 is 15 residues. The DNA for the CDR3 is TGTGCCAGCAGTTTACCGAATCCCACCTGGGCCGAGCAGTACTTC. Protein product: CASSLPNPTWAEQYF.

V and J are TRBV4-2 and TRBJ2-1, with TRBD1 matching 9 bases. V lost 6 bases and J lost 6; bases outside the gene matches: 15. CDR1 is LGHNA and CDR2 is YNFKEQ in the germline V gene. The CDR3 covers 17 residues. Here the CDR3 reads CASSQTHRDRVTNEQFF. Here the CDR3 DNA reads TGTGCCAGCAGTCAAACCCACCGGGACAGGGTTACCAATGAGCAGTTCTTC.

A few counts support this clonotype. This chain connects TRBV6-2 or TRBV6-3 to TRBJ2-5, with D tentatively TRBD1 (6 bases). Germline CDR1 MNHEY, CDR2 SVGEGT. V gave up 6 bases and J gave up 3 bases, with 20 bases separating them. This CDR3 comprises 16 residues. The CDR3 is CASRKPRQVRKETQYF. The CDR3 nucleotides read TGTGCCAGCAGGAAGCCGAGACAGGTGAGGAAAGAGACCCAGTACTTC.

The gene calls are TRBV9 and TRBJ1-4, with 8 bases identical to TRBD1. Per germline, CDR1 SGDLS and CDR2 YYNGEE. V trimming: 4 bases; J trimming: 0 bases; junction bases outside the gene matches: 11. This CDR3 is built from 18 residues. CDR3 in DNA: TGTGCCAGCAGCTTATCACCCCGGACAGGGACAACTAATGAAAAACTGTTTTTT. Translating gives CASSLSPRTGTTNEKLFF.

The gene calls are TRBV6-5 and TRBJ2-3, with 10 nucleotides matching TRBD2. The CDR3 loop spans 16 amino acids. Germline CDR1 and CDR2: MNHEY and SVGAGI. V shed 0 bases and J 7 bases; nucleotides not matched to a gene: 7. The CDR3 DNA reads as TGTGCCAGCAGTTACTCGACCAGCGGGGGGGCTTATACGCAGTATTTT. Protein: CASSYSTSGGAYTQYF.

This clonotype came up a few times. This chain connects TRBV7-2 to TRBJ2-2, with D tentatively TRBD1 (6 bases). CDR1 SGHTA and CDR2 FQGNSA come from the germline V gene. The CDR3 sequence is 16 residues long. V lost 6 bases to trimming and J lost 0 bases, with 14 bases between them. CDR3 loop: CASSYLAGANTGELFF. CDR3 DNA sequence: TGTGCCAGCAGTTACCTGGCAGGGGCGAACACCGGGGAGCTGTTTTTT.

V and J are TRBV6-1 and TRBJ2-1; no firm D call. V lost 4 bases to trimming and J lost 3 bases, with 10 bases between them. Germline values: CDR1 MNHNS, CDR2 SASEGT. This CDR3 is 14 amino acids long. In DNA form, the CDR3 reads TGTGCCAGCAGTGTATCGGGCAACTACAATGAGCAGTTCTTC. Residues: CASSVSGNYNEQFF.

V gene TRBV7-2 combines with J gene TRBJ1-1; the match to TRBD1 covers 12 bases. Germline lookup yields CDR1 SGHTA and CDR2 FQGNSA. The trim removed 3 bases at V and 8 bases at J, leaving 4 bases unmatched. This CDR3 is built from 14 residues. This chain's CDR3 is CASSLGQGAFEAFF. DNA for the CDR3: TGTGCCAGCAGCTTGGGACAGGGGGCCTTCGAAGCTTTCTTT.

The gene calls are TRBV28 and TRBJ1-5; D is unclear. Per germline, CDR1 MDHEN and CDR2 SYDVKM. The CDR3 contains 15 residues. Between the trimmed V and J ends, which lost 5 bases and 5 bases, there was a span of 16 bases. DNA of the CDR3: TGTGCCAGCAGTCTCACACAGTTGAGGGATCAGCCCCAGCATTTT. Its translation is CASSLTQLRDQPQHF.

The V call is TRBV18, the J call TRBJ2-7; D is ambiguous. V was clipped by 1 base and J by 5 bases, with 9 bases between them. CDR1 KGHSH and CDR2 LQKENI come from the germline V gene. The CDR3 has 13 residues. The CDR3 region is CASSPQHTHEQYF. CDR3 coding DNA: TGTGCCAGCTCACCACAACACACCCACGAGCAGTACTTC.